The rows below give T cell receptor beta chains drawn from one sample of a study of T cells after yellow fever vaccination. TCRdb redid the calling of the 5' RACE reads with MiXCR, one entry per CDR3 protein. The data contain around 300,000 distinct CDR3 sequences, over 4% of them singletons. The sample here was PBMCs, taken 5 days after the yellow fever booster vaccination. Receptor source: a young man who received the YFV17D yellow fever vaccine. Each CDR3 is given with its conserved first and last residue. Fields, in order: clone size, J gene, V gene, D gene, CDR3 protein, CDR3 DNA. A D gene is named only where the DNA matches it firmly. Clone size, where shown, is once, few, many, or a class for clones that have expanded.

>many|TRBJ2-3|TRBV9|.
CASSVASGTDTQYF
TGTGCCAGCAGCGTAGCTAGCGGCACAGATACGCAGTATTTT
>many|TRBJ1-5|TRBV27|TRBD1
CASSRLTGTGASNQPQHF
TGTGCCAGCAGTAGGCTCACCGGGACAGGGGCTAGCAATCAGCCCCAGCATTTT
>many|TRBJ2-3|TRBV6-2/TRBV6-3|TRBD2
CASAQAGSTDTQYF
TGTGCCAGCGCCCAAGCGGGAAGCACAGATACGCAGTATTTT
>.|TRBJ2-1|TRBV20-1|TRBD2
CSAPLSGGATHEQFF
TGCAGTGCTCCACTTAGCGGGGGGGCCACCCATGAGCAGTTCTTC
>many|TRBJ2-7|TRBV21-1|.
CASSKVRGLSSYEQYF
TGTGCCAGCAGCAAAGTTAGGGGACTTTCCTCCTACGAGCAGTACTTC
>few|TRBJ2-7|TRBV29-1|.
CSVEIPASYEQYF
TGCAGCGTTGAAATCCCAGCCTCCTACGAGCAGTACTTC
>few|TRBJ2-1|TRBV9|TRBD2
CASSVGGTNDRYQFF
TGTGCCAGCAGCGTAGGAGGGACTAATGATCGTTATCAGTTCTTC
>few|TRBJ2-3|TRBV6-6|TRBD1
CASSPAGGATDTQYF
TGTGCCAGCAGTCCGGCAGGGGGCGCCACAGATACGCAGTATTTT
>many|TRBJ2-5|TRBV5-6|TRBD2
CASSLGSSGGETQYF
TGTGCCAGCAGCTTGGGGTCCAGCGGGGGAGAGACCCAGTACTTC
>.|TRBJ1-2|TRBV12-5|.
CASGLVDRLYGYTF
TGTGCTAGTGGTTTGGTTGACAGACTCTATGGCTACACCTTC
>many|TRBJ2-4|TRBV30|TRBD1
CACGTATLAKNIQYF
TGTGCCTGTGGGACAGCTACCTTAGCCAAAAACATTCAGTACTTC
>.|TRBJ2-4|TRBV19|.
CASSGSGSGIQYF
TGTGCCAGTAGTGGCTCGGGGAGTGGCATTCAGTACTTC
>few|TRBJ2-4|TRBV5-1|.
CASSRAGTIAKNIQYF
TGCGCCAGCAGCCGGGCAGGGACAATCGCCAAAAACATTCAGTACTTC
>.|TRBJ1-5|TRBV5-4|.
CASSLGPGNHPQHF
TGTGCCAGCAGCTTGGGGCCAGGCAATCACCCCCAGCATTTT